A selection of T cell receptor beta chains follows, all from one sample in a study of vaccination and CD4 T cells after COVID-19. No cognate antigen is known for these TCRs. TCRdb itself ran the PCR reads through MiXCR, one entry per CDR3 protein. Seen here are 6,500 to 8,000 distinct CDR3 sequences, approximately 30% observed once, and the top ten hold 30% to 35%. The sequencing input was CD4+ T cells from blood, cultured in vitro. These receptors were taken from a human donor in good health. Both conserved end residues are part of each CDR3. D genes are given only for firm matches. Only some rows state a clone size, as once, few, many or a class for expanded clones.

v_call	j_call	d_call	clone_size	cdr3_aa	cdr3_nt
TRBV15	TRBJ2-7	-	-	CATSREKVYEQYF	TGTGCCACCAGCAGAGAAAAGGTCTACGAGCAGTACTTC
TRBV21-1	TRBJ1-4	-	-	CASSKGQGAEKLFF	TGTGCCAGCAGCAAGGGACAGGGGGCTGAAAAACTGTTTTTT
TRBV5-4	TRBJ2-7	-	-	CASSSGGLAGLAYEQYF	TGTGCCAGCAGTTCCGGCGGGCTGGCGGGGCTAGCCTACGAGCAGTACTTC
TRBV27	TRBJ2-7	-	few	CASARGYEQYF	TGTGCCAGCGCCAGAGGCTACGAGCAGTACTTC
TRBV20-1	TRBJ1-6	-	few	CSARRGPASPLHF	TGCAGTGCTAGGCGGGGGCCGGCTTCACCCCTCCACTTT
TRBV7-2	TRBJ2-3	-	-	CASSFAGDTQYF	TGTGCCAGCAGCTTTGCGGGAGATACGCAGTATTTT
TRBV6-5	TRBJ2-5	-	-	CASSYGTLWQETQYF	TGTGCCAGCAGTTACGGGACCCTATGGCAAGAGACCCAGTACTTC
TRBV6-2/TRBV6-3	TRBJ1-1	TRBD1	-	CASSSRQGGTEAFF	TGTGCCAGCAGTTCCCGACAGGGGGGCACTGAAGCTTTCTTT
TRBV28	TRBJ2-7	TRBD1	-	CASKGTGLYEQYF	TGTGCCAGCAAAGGGACAGGGCTTTACGAGCAGTACTTC
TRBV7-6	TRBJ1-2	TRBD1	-	CASSGEGQWGGYTF	TGTGCCAGCAGTGGAGAGGGACAGTGGGGTGGCTACACCTTC
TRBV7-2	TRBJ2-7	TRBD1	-	CASSTRTGEQYF	TGTGCCAGCAGCACCCGGACAGGCGAGCAGTACTTC
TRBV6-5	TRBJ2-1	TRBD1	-	CASSLTGAGNEQFF	TGTGCCAGCAGTTTGACAGGGGCTGGCAATGAGCAGTTCTTC
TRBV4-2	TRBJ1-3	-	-	CASSQDATGPPRNTIYF	TGTGCCAGCAGCCAAGATGCGACAGGACCACCCCGAAACACCATATATTTT
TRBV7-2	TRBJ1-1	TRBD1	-	CASSLGDRRNTEAFF	TGTGCCAGCAGCTTAGGGGACAGAAGGAACACTGAAGCTTTCTTT
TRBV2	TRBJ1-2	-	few	CASSEATRGLRDGYTF	TGTGCCAGCAGTGAAGCGACCAGGGGCCTCCGGGATGGCTACACCTTC
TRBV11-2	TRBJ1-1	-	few	CASSSGLNTEAFF	TGTGCCAGCAGCTCAGGACTGAACACTGAAGCTTTCTTT
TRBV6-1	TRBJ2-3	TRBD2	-	CASSARLARTDTQYF	TGTGCCAGCAGTGCTCGACTAGCGCGCACAGATACGCAGTATTTT
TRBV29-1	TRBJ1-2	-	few	CSVESGRGLYGYTF	TGCAGCGTTGAATCAGGGAGAGGCCTTTATGGCTACACCTTC
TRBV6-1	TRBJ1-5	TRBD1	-	CASSWDRPSNQPQHF	TGTGCCAGCAGCTGGGACAGACCTAGCAATCAGCCCCAGCATTTT
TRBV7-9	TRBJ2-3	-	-	CASSSRELGLYF	TGTGCCAGCAGCTCACGAGAGCTCGGTCTGTATTTT
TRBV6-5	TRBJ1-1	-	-	CASSYFQLRRNTEAFF	TGTGCCAGCAGTTATTTCCAGCTTCGCAGGAACACTGAAGCTTTCTTT
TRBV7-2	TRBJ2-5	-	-	CASSLGPRRETQYF	TGTGCCAGCAGCTTAGGGCCCCGTAGGGAGACCCAGTACTTC
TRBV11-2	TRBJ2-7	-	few	CASSLWGGDFYEQYF	TGTGCCAGCAGCTTATGGGGCGGAGACTTCTACGAGCAGTACTTC
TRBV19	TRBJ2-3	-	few	CASSIKRQDTQYF	TGTGCCAGTAGTATTAAACGGCAGGATACGCAGTATTTT
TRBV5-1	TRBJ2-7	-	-	CASGPVSGSYEQYF	TGCGCCAGCGGACCTGTATCGGGTTCCTACGAGCAGTACTTC
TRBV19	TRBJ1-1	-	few	CASSIGAPRNTEAFF	TGTGCCAGTAGTATAGGGGCCCCAAGGAACACTGAAGCTTTCTTT
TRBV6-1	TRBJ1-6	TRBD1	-	CASSLIGTGGSPLHF	TGTGCCAGCAGTCTTATCGGGACAGGAGGATCACCCCTCCACTTT
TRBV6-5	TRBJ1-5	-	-	CASSYSRPGNQPQHF	TGTGCCAGCAGTTACTCGCGTCCGGGGAATCAGCCCCAGCATTTT
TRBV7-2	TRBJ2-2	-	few	CASSLVLSSTGELFF	TGTGCCAGCAGCTTAGTATTATCCTCCACCGGGGAGCTGTTTTTT
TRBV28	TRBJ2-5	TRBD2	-	CASISPREGETQYF	TGTGCCAGCATAAGCCCCAGGGAGGGAGAGACCCAGTACTTC
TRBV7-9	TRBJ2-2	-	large	CASSPLSAGWPGELFF	TGTGCCAGCAGCCCCCTTTCGGCGGGATGGCCCGGGGAGCTGTTTTTT
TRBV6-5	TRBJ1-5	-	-	CASSYGAHGNQPQHF	TGTGCCAGCAGTTACGGTGCACATGGGAATCAGCCCCAGCATTTT
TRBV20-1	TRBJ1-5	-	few	CSARPSGRGVGNQPQHF	TGCAGTGCTAGACCCTCCGGCAGGGGAGTGGGCAATCAGCCCCAGCATTTT
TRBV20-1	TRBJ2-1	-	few	CSATLNWDNEQFF	TGCAGTGCTACCCTCAATTGGGACAATGAGCAGTTCTTC
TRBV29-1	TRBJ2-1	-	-	CSVALGGDYNEQFF	TGCAGCGTTGCCCTAGGCGGAGATTACAATGAGCAGTTCTTC
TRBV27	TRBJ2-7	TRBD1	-	CASRPGQGFYEQYF	TGTGCCAGCAGACCGGGACAGGGGTTCTACGAGCAGTACTTC
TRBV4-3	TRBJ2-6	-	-	CASSQDRSSGANVLTF	TGCGCCAGCAGCCAAGATCGGTCCTCTGGGGCCAACGTCCTGACTTTC
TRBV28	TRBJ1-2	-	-	CASSLSYHRANYGYTF	TGTGCCAGCAGTTTATCTTATCACAGAGCTAACTATGGCTACACCTTC
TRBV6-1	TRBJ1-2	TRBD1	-	CASRMDTGGGYTF	TGTGCCAGCAGGATGGATACAGGGGGTGGCTACACCTTC
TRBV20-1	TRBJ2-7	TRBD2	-	CSARSSGNEQYF	TGCAGTGCTAGAAGTAGCGGGAATGAGCAGTACTTC
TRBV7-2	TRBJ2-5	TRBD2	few	CASSFATSGETQYF	TGTGCCAGCAGCTTCGCGACTAGCGGGGAGACCCAGTACTTC
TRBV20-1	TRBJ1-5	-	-	CSARAGGINQPQHF	TGCAGTGCTAGAGCGGGAGGCATCAATCAGCCCCAGCATTTT
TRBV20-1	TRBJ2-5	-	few	CSAVREGGETQYF	TGCAGTGCCGTCAGGGAAGGAGGTGAGACCCAGTACTTC
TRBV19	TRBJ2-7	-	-	CASSTVWGDSNYEQYF	TGTGCCAGTAGTACGGTCTGGGGGGACTCTAATTACGAGCAGTACTTC
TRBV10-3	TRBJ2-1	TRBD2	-	CAVSGTRESEQFF	TGTGCCGTTTCCGGGACTAGGGAAAGTGAGCAGTTCTTC
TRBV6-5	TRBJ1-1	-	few	CASSYGGQNTEAFF	TGTGCCAGCAGTTACGGTGGCCAGAACACTGAAGCTTTCTTT
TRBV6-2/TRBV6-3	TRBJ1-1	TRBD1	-	CASSRTTGGVGKTEAFF	TGTGCCAGCAGCCGTACTACAGGGGGCGTTGGGAAAACTGAAGCTTTCTTT
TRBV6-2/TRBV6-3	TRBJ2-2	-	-	CASRGIQDLNTGELFF	TGTGCCAGCAGGGGAATACAAGACTTGAACACCGGGGAGCTGTTTTTT
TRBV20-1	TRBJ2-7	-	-	CSGERGDYSYEQYF	TGCAGTGGTGAGAGGGGGGACTACTCCTACGAGCAGTACTTC
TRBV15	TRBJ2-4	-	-	CATSRDLGRVAKNIQYF	TGTGCCACCAGCAGAGATTTGGGCAGGGTAGCCAAAAACATTCAGTACTTC
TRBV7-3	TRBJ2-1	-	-	CASSLQGRNEQFF	TGTGCCAGCAGCTTACAGGGTCGCAATGAGCAGTTCTTC